The 31 T cell receptor beta chains given below trace back to one sample, sequenced in a study of CD8 T cells in Susac syndrome. RNA totalling roughly 0.45 to 1 ug underwent reverse transcription with random hexamers. TCRdb itself ran the immunoSEQ multiplex PCR reads through MiXCR, one entry per CDR3 protein. The sample has approximately 130,000 distinct CDR3 sequences; under 95% are singletons. The sequenced sample was CD8+ T cells from PBMCs. The source of these receptors is a human donor with multiple sclerosis.

CDR3 sequence (DNA): TGTGCCAGCACCTTTGGAGCAGGAGACTACGAGCAGTACTTC. Its translation: CASTFGAGDYEQYF. The rearrangement links TRBV7-6 to TRBJ2-7; no clear D. From germline, CDR1 is SGHVS and CDR2 FNYEAQ. Trimming pared 7 bases from V and 3 bases from J, leaving 16 bases between. The CDR3 is made up of 14 amino acids.

This chain uses TRBV27 with TRBJ2-7; D is uncertain. The CDR3 covers 14 residues. Germline V gene data show CDR1 as MNHEY and CDR2 as SMNVEV (reference sequence). The V and J ends lost 5 bases and 0 bases respectively, with 11 bases between them. The chain's CDR3 is CASSPAGASYEQYF. CDR3 in DNA: TGTGCCAGCAGTCCAGCAGGCGCCTCCTACGAGCAGTACTTC.

This chain links TRBV28 with TRBJ2-3, with 9 bases identical to TRBD1. Germline V gene sequence: CDR1 MDHEN, CDR2 SYDVKM. The CDR3 extends over 15 amino acids. V shed 6 bases, J shed 6 bases, and the junction held 10 bases outside the gene matches. The chain's CDR3 is CASSKGTGTPDTQYF. CDR3 DNA: TGTGCCAGCAGCAAAGGGACAGGGACTCCTGATACGCAGTATTTT.

The chain is built from TRBV29-1 and TRBJ1-1; no reliable D call. The V end was cut by 1 base, the J end by 0 bases, with 6 bases between. Germline V gives CDR1 SQVTM, CDR2 ANQGSEA. This CDR3 contains 13 residues. CDR3 coding DNA: TGCAGCGTTGAAGGGGTCATGAACACTGAAGCTTTCTTT. Amino acid sequence: CSVEGVMNTEAFF.

The CDR3 reads CASSDWLAGDPEQFF. As DNA, the CDR3 is TGCGCCAGCAGTGATTGGCTAGCGGGAGATCCTGAGCAGTTCTTC. V and J are TRBV4-1 and TRBJ2-1, with 10 bases identical to TRBD2. The CDR3 consists of 15 residues. Looked up from germline, CDR1 is MGHRA and CDR2 is YSYEKL. With V trimmed by 6 bases and J by 9 bases, 11 bases remained unmatched.

The chain employs TRBV5-8 and TRBJ2-2; D not resolved. Trimming removed 1 base from V and 1 base from J, with 5 bases in between. Germline CDR1 is SGHTS and CDR2 is YDEGEE. The CDR3 consists of 14 residues. This CDR3 reads CASSLSQNTGELFF. Written as DNA, the CDR3 is TGTGCCAGCAGCTTGAGCCAGAACACCGGGGAGCTGTTTTTT.

This sequence joins TRBV21-1 and TRBJ2-5; the table names TRBD1, a call not compared with the DNA. TRBV21-1 is assigned pseudogene status. The CDR3 is made up of 15 amino acids. CDR3 amino acids: CDSSGDPGGSETQYF. The CDR3, as DNA: TGTGACAGCAGCGGGGACCCAGGGGGTTCTGAGACCCAGTACTTC.

The chain has TRBV6-2 or TRBV6-3 and TRBJ2-7, with TRBD1 as a possible D gene (6 bases). V lost 7 bases to trimming and J lost 5 bases, with 18 bases between them. The germline V gene encodes CDR1 MNHEY and CDR2 SVGEGT. The CDR3 loop spans 14 amino acids. The CDR3 sequence is CASKRLGQLHEQYF. In nucleotides, the CDR3 is TGTGCCAGCAAGAGATTGGGACAACTTCACGAGCAGTACTTC.

This clonotype was detected once. The V gene is TRBV30, the J gene TRBJ2-2; TRBD2 matches 8 bases. Germline assignment: CDR1 GTSNPN and CDR2 SVGIG (reference sequence). The trim removed 7 bases at V and 6 bases at J, leaving 10 bases unmatched. The CDR3 is 14 residues long. The DNA for the CDR3 is TGTGCCTCCCCACACGGGAGGGTAGCCGGGGAGCTGTTTTTT. As protein: CASPHGRVAGELFF.

The chain uses TRBV10-2 and TRBJ2-7; 10 nucleotides agree with TRBD2. The V gene end was trimmed by 4 bases and the J gene end by 2 bases; junction bases not matched to a gene: 2. Looked up from germline, CDR1 is WSHSY and CDR2 is SAAADI. There are 14 residues in the CDR3. CDR3 amino acids: CASSGSGRAYEQYF. The CDR3 DNA is TGCGCCAGCAGTGGGAGCGGGAGGGCCTACGAGCAGTACTTC.

This clonotype has only one observation. The chain recombines TRBV28 with TRBJ2-7; D perhaps matches TRBD2 (7 bases). Germline V lookup: CDR1 MDHEN, CDR2 SYDVKM. Trimming took off 4 bases at V and 5 bases at J, with 15 bases between the two ends. The CDR3 extends over 14 amino acids. Written as DNA, the CDR3 is TGTGCCAGCAGTTGGGCGGGGGCAGGGGACGAGCAGTACTTC. It yields the protein CASSWAGAGDEQYF.

This CDR3 reads CSVLTDTGELFF. The CDR3 nucleotides read TGCAGCGTCCTTACAGATACCGGGGAGCTGTTTTTT. The chain carries TRBV29-1 and TRBJ2-2; D remains ambiguous. Trimming took 6 bases from V and 5 from J, leaving 10 bases between them. Germline V gives CDR1 SQVTM, CDR2 ANQGSEA. The CDR3 is 12 residues long.

The chain combines TRBV6-2 or TRBV6-3 with TRBJ2-7, with D unresolved. Germline V gives CDR1 MNHEY, CDR2 SVGEGT. CDR3 length: 13 amino acids. The V and J ends lost 0 bases and 3 bases respectively, with 6 bases between them. The CDR3 here is CASSYSEDYEQYF. The CDR3 DNA sequence: TGTGCCAGCAGTTACTCTGAGGACTACGAGCAGTACTTC.

The V call is TRBV13, the J call TRBJ1-3; D is ambiguous. CDR3 length: 16 amino acids. CDR1 and CDR2 from the germline V gene are PRHDT and FYEKMQ (reference sequence). Trimming took off 1 base at V and 0 bases at J, with 10 bases between the two ends. The CDR3 here is CASSLAGLSSGNTIYF. The DNA for the CDR3 is TGTGCCAGCAGCTTAGCAGGACTGAGCTCTGGAAACACCATATATTTT.

V and J are TRBV4-1 and TRBJ1-4, with D unresolved. Trimming removed 4 bases from V and 6 bases from J, with 9 bases in between. This CDR3 has 13 amino acids. Germline CDR1 is MGHRA and CDR2 is YSYEKL. The CDR3 here is CASSLGLDEKLFF. For the CDR3, the DNA is TGCGCCAGCAGCCTCGGACTTGATGAAAAACTGTTTTTT.

This chain joins TRBV20-1 and TRBJ1-4; no reliable D call. The CDR3 is 13 residues long. The ends were cut back, 3 bases at V and 8 bases at J, with 13 bases in the middle. CDR1 and CDR2 (germline): DFQATT, SNEGSKA (reference sequence). CDR3 in DNA: TGCAGTGCTAGTAGCCCGGTTAGGGAAAAACTGTTTTTT. It is translated as CSASSPVREKLFF.

The rearrangement links TRBV10-3 to TRBJ1-4, with D perhaps matching TRBD1 (5 bases). The CDR3 is made up of 15 amino acids. CDR1 ENHRY and CDR2 SYGVKD come from the germline V gene. V lost 2 bases and J lost 6, with 13 bases in between. As DNA, the CDR3 is TGTGCCATCAGTGAGCCCGACGGGGGTCATGAAAAACTGTTTTTT. This encodes CAISEPDGGHEKLFF.

The chain recombines TRBV27 with TRBJ2-7; D possibly matches TRBD1 or TRBD2 (6 bases each). Trimming stripped 4 bases from V and 4 bases from J, with 11 bases between. CDR1 MNHEY and CDR2 SMNVEV come from the germline V gene (reference sequence). The CDR3 contains 13 residues. CDR3 residues: CASSYRAGYEQYF. CDR3 in DNA: TGTGCCAGCAGTTACAGGGCGGGGTACGAGCAGTACTTC.

This chain connects TRBV3-1 to TRBJ2-7; D gene uncertain. V shed 1 base and J shed 0 bases, with 10 bases lying between them. The CDR3 runs to 15 residues. From germline, CDR1 is LGHDT and CDR2 YNNKEL (reference sequence). The CDR3 coding sequence is TGTGCCAGCAGCCAAGTAATAGGGATCTCCTACGAGCAGTACTTC. Translation gives CASSQVIGISYEQYF.

The rearrangement joins TRBV12-3 or TRBV12-4 to TRBJ1-4; 10 bases map to TRBD1. This CDR3 is 15 amino acids long. V lost 5 bases and J lost 8; bases outside the gene matches: 8. CDR3 in amino acids: CASSPRDRGREKLFF. The CDR3 DNA follows: TGTGCCAGCAGTCCCCGGGACAGGGGACGGGAAAAACTGTTTTTT.

The CDR3 is CASSADDGNTEAFF. For the CDR3, the DNA is TGTGCCAGCAGCGCGGATGACGGGAACACTGAAGCTTTCTTT. The chain recombines TRBV9 with TRBJ1-1; D not certain. Germline values: CDR1 SGDLS, CDR2 YYNGEE. V lost 3 bases and J lost 1, with 10 bases in between. The CDR3 sequence is 14 residues long.

The CDR3 is CASSGGITYNYGYTF. As DNA, the CDR3 is TGTGCCTCATCAGGAGGCATTACTTACAACTATGGCTACACCTTC. The chain is built from TRBV30 and TRBJ1-2, with unresolved D. The germline V gene encodes CDR1 GTSNPN and CDR2 SVGIG (reference sequence). V dropped 7 bases and J dropped 2 bases, with 20 bases sitting between them. The CDR3 runs to 15 residues. Full variable domain (missing parts from reference TRBV30 and TRBJ1-2): SQTIHQWPATLVQPVGSPLSLECTVEGTSNPNLYWYRQAAGRGLQLLFYSVGIGQISSEVPQNLSASRPQDRQFILSSKKLLLSDSGFYLCASSGGITYNYGYTFGSGTRLTVV.

The V call is TRBV27, the J call TRBJ1-1; a possible D gene is TRBD1 (5 bases). In germline, CDR1 is MNHEY, CDR2 SMNVEV (reference sequence). CDR3 size: 13 residues. V dropped 3 bases and J dropped 5 bases, with 10 bases sitting between them. The CDR3 bases are TGTGCCAGCAGTTTGGGGGTAGAAACTGAAGCTTTCTTT. Amino acids: CASSLGVETEAFF.

This clonotype has a single count. J is TRBJ2-3 and V is TRBV29-1, with a weak D call TRBD2 (6 bases). Trimming took 0 bases from V and 5 from J, leaving 12 bases between them. Germline V gene sequence: CDR1 SQVTM, CDR2 ANQGSEA. This CDR3 is 14 amino acids long. The CDR3 protein is CSVEDGREGDTQYF. CDR3 nucleotide sequence: TGCAGCGTTGAAGACGGGAGAGAGGGAGATACGCAGTATTTT.

This sequence joins TRBV6-5 and TRBJ2-1; 11 bases agree with TRBD1. CDR1 and CDR2 (germline): MNHEY, SVGAGI. Losses at the gene ends were 4 bases for V and 7 bases for J; bases not matched to a gene: 6. CDR3 length: 15 residues. Here the CDR3 DNA reads TGTGCCAGCAGTTCCCGGGACAGGGGGTTAAATGAGCAGTTCTTC. It yields the protein CASSSRDRGLNEQFF.

J is TRBJ2-5 and V is TRBV12-3 or TRBV12-4, with D unresolved. Trimming removed 6 bases from V and 2 bases from J, with 10 bases in between. This CDR3 contains 13 residues. This CDR3 is CASSRWKQETQYF. DNA for the CDR3: TGTGCCAGCAGCCGATGGAAGCAAGAGACCCAGTACTTC.

This clonotype was picked up one time. The chain employs TRBV7-9 and TRBJ1-2; tentative D call: TRBD1 (6 bases). Deletions cut 3 bases from V and 8 bases from J, with 13 bases between. There are 13 residues in the CDR3. Germline V gene sequence: CDR1 SEHNR, CDR2 FQNEAQ (reference sequence). Here the CDR3 reads CASSFDRTVGYTF. CDR3 DNA sequence: TGTGCCAGCAGCTTCGACAGGACCGTCGGCTACACCTTC.

The chain uses TRBV7-9 and TRBJ2-6, with TRBD2 as a possible D gene (7 bases). Trimming pared 5 bases from V and 4 bases from J, leaving 18 bases between. The CDR3 has 17 amino acids. Germline V gene sequence: CDR1 SEHNR, CDR2 FQNEAQ (reference sequence). CDR3: CASSPRGGPEGANVLTF. CDR3 DNA sequence: TGTGCCAGCAGCCCGAGGGGGGGGCCCGAGGGGGCCAACGTCCTGACTTTC. The full variable domain, its missing parts supplied by reference TRBV7-9 and TRBJ2-6, is DTGVSQNPRHKITKRGQNVTFRCDPISEHNRLYWYRQTLGQGPEFLTYFQNEAQLEKSRLLSDRFSAERPKGSFSTLEIQRTEQGDSAMYLCASSPRGGPEGANVLTFGAGSRLTVL.

The rearrangement uses TRBV29-1 and TRBJ2-7; the D gene could be TRBD1 or TRBD2 (5 bases each). Trimming removed 0 bases at V and 2 bases at J, with 14 bases between. The CDR3 has 15 residues. Germline-derived CDR1 and CDR2 are SQVTM and ANQGSEA. This CDR3 is CSVEEQAGSPYEQYF. The CDR3 DNA follows: TGCAGCGTTGAAGAGCAAGCAGGGAGCCCCTACGAGCAGTACTTC.

The chain couples TRBV29-1 to TRBJ2-1; D remains ambiguous. Germline CDR1 and CDR2: SQVTM and ANQGSEA. CDR3 length: 13 residues. V was pared by 5 bases and J by 6 bases, with 14 bases between. CDR3 in DNA: TGCAGCGTTTCCTTCGGACCAGGCAATGAGCAGTTCTTC. Residues: CSVSFGPGNEQFF.

The chain employs TRBV12-5 and TRBJ2-3; perhaps D is TRBD1 or TRBD2 (6 bases each). Per the germline V gene, CDR1 is LGHNT and CDR2 is FRNRAP. The CDR3 has 15 residues. The germline V and J ends were trimmed by 6 bases and 1 base, with 14 bases remaining between them. Here the CDR3 DNA reads TGTGCTAGTGGCGGGGGCCAATCGGGCACAGATACGCAGTATTTT. As protein: CASGGGQSGTDTQYF.